This record looks at one TCR beta chain sequence and its context. TCRdb's table, derived via immunoSEQ multiplex PCR, lists solely in-frame clones and lacks some. The sample gives almost 500,000 clones, approximately 91% of which show up once; around 7.9% is in the top ten. The record originates from a study of blood T cell repertoires in COVID-19. The CDR3 length is 12 residues. Germline V gives CDR1 WSHSY, CDR2 SAAADI. Trimming removed 7 bases at V and 4 bases at J, with 9 bases between. This receptor was taken from a woman in her fifties or sixties who had recovered from COVID-19. What was sequenced was PBMCs or T cells enriched from blood (not recorded which). The rearrangement uses TRBV10-2 and TRBJ2-3, with D possibly TRBD1 on 6 matching bases. The CDR3 loop is CASTGQSDTQYF. The CDR3 DNA reads TGCGCCAGCACCGGACAGTCAGATACGCAGTATTTT.